One and the same sample provided the 17 T cell receptor beta chains below, sequenced in a study of response to subunit inactivated influenza vaccine. TCRdb fed the RT-PCR reads into MiXCR, producing one record per CDR3 protein. The sample carries 530,000 or so distinct CDR3 sequences, about 25% recorded once. This specimen consisted of CD4+ T cells sorted from PBMCs, obtained roughly 5 days after vaccination. These receptors were collected from a man aged 45 to 65 who received an inactivated influenza vaccine.

This clonotype was seen a few times. This chain joins TRBV10-3 and TRBJ2-7; 8 bases line up with TRBD2. Per the germline V gene, CDR1 is ENHRY and CDR2 is SYGVKD. After removal of 3 bases from V and 3 bases from J, the junction contained 10 bases not matched to a gene. CDR3 length: 16 amino acids. The CDR3 DNA follows: TGTGCCATCAGTGATCGTAGGACTAGCAGAAACTACGAGCAGTACTTC. This encodes CAISDRRTSRNYEQYF.

This chain uses TRBV20-1 with TRBJ2-5, with a weak D call TRBD2 (5 bases). The CDR3 covers 13 residues. From germline, CDR1 is DFQATT and CDR2 SNEGSKA (reference sequence). Trimming took off 0 bases at V and 6 bases at J, with 11 bases between the two ends. The CDR3 region has the DNA TGCAGTGCTAGAGATCGGCTCGGGAAGACCCAGTACTTC. It translates to CSARDRLGKTQYF.

The chain has TRBV7-2 and TRBJ2-5; the match to TRBD1 covers 11 bases. V gave up 3 bases and J gave up 5 bases; unmatched junction bases: 8. CDR1 and CDR2 (germline): SGHTA, FQGNSA. The CDR3 consists of 16 residues. CDR3 DNA sequence: TGTGCCAGCAGCTTGTCCGGGACAGGGGGAATTGAGACCCAGTACTTC. It specifies CASSLSGTGGIETQYF. Variable domain in full (rest from reference TRBV7-2 and TRBJ2-5): GAGVSQSPSNKVTEKGKDVELRCDPISGHTALYWYRQSLGQGLEFLIYFQGNSAPDKSGLPSDRFSAERTGGSVSTLTIQRTQQEDSAVYLCASSLSGTGGIETQYFGPGTRLLVL.

The gene calls are TRBV11-2 and TRBJ2-7, with D unclear. V gave up 3 bases and J gave up 4 bases, with 25 bases separating them. CDR1 SGHAT and CDR2 FQNNGV come from the germline V gene. The CDR3 contains 18 residues. CDR3 protein: CASSLIFGPQHRIYEQYF. CDR3 sequence (DNA): TGTGCCAGCAGCTTGATTTTTGGTCCCCAGCACCGAATATACGAGCAGTACTTC. The full variable domain, in which reference TRBV11-2 and TRBJ2-7 provide the parts outside the CDR3, is EAGVAQSPRYKIIEKRQSVAFWCNPISGHATLYWYQQILGQGPKLLIQFQNNGVVDDSQLPKDRFSAERLKGVDSTLKIQPAKLEDSAVYLCASSLIFGPQHRIYEQYFGPGTRLTVT.

This clonotype was recorded a few times. The chain has TRBV20-1 and TRBJ1-2; perhaps TRBD1 as D (6 bases). Germline lookup yields CDR1 DFQATT and CDR2 SNEGSKA (reference sequence). The V end lost 5 bases, the J end lost 2 bases, and 9 bases lay between the germline ends. The CDR3 length is 12 residues. CDR3 sequence reads: CSAGQQNYGYTF. In nucleotides, the CDR3 is TGCAGTGCTGGACAGCAAAACTATGGCTACACCTTC.

This clonotype was observed a handful of times. The chain couples TRBV12-3 or TRBV12-4 to TRBJ1-1; 7 nucleotides agree with TRBD1. With V trimmed by 4 bases and J by 0 bases, 5 bases remained unmatched. This CDR3 has 15 amino acids. CDR3 DNA: TGTGCCAGCAGTTCCCCCGACAGGGTGAACACTGAAGCTTTCTTT. Encoded protein: CASSSPDRVNTEAFF.

In its sample, this clonotype was seen many times. The rearrangement joins TRBV28 to TRBJ2-7, with a possible D match to TRBD2 (5 bases). V lost 2 bases and J 3 bases, leaving 8 bases between the germline ends. Germline CDR1 and CDR2: MDHEN and SYDVKM. This CDR3 spans 13 amino acids. This chain's CDR3 is CASSLRGLYEQYF. Written as DNA, the CDR3 is TGTGCCAGCAGTTTAAGAGGGCTCTACGAGCAGTACTTC.

This chain links TRBV9 with TRBJ1-1, with 8 positions matching TRBD1. This CDR3 contains 15 residues. The trim removed 4 bases at V and 1 base at J, leaving 6 bases unmatched. In germline, CDR1 is SGDLS, CDR2 YYNGEE. The chain's CDR3 is CASSNGQGRNTEAFF. The CDR3 DNA reads as TGTGCCAGCAGCAATGGACAGGGCCGGAACACTGAAGCTTTCTTT.

V usage is TRBV5-1 and J usage is TRBJ1-1, with D possibly matching TRBD1 (6 bases). Trimming cost V 3 bases and J 1 base, with 13 bases left between them. CDR1 SGHRS and CDR2 YFSETQ come from the germline V gene. The CDR3 is made up of 15 amino acids. CDR3 sequence reads: CASSSLTGTNTEAFF. CDR3 DNA: TGCGCCAGCAGCTCGCTGACAGGTACGAACACTGAAGCTTTCTTT.

This clonotype was seen a few times. The V and J genes are TRBV11-2 and TRBJ2-2; possibly TRBD2 for D (6 bases). CDR3 length equals 15 residues. Germline V gene lookup returns CDR1 SGHAT and CDR2 FQNNGV. Deletions cut 1 base from V and 7 bases from J, with 13 bases between. CDR3: CASSLAPGLIGELFF. CDR3 bases: TGTGCCAGCAGCTTAGCTCCAGGACTAATCGGGGAGCTGTTTTTT.

This clonotype was recorded once. The rearrangement joins TRBV10-3 to TRBJ2-1, with 7 bases matching TRBD2. Germline values: CDR1 ENHRY, CDR2 SYGVKD. The CDR3 contains 17 residues. Trimming at V came to 2 bases and at J to 0 bases, leaving 7 bases not matched to a gene. The chain's CDR3 is CAISEPGTTASYNEQFF. CDR3 nucleotides: TGTGCCATCAGTGAGCCTGGGACTACGGCCTCCTACAATGAGCAGTTCTTC.

A few counts support this clonotype. This rearrangement joins TRBV20-1 to TRBJ1-1; D not certain. Germline CDR1 is DFQATT and CDR2 is SNEGSKA (reference sequence). CDR3 length equals 15 residues. V shed 0 bases and J shed 6 bases, with 17 bases lying between them. In DNA, the CDR3 is TGCAGTGCTAGAGATGGCCTGTATGGTGGATCTGAAGCTTTCTTT. As protein: CSARDGLYGGSEAFF.

This clonotype turned up a few times. This chain connects TRBV7-2 to TRBJ2-7; D possibly corresponds to TRBD2 (5 bases). V gave up 4 bases and J gave up 9 bases, with 13 bases separating them. Germline values: CDR1 SGHTA, CDR2 FQGNSA. The length of the CDR3 is 12 residues. In DNA form, the CDR3 reads TGTGCCAGCAGCTCACCCGGACTGGGGCAGTACTTC. Its protein product is CASSSPGLGQYF.

A few counts support this clonotype. The CDR3 protein is CASSHGGLAGGLGTGELFF. Written as DNA, the CDR3 is TGTGCCAGCAGTCACGGAGGTCTAGCGGGGGGGCTAGGCACCGGGGAGCTGTTTTTT. The chain employs TRBV6-2 or TRBV6-3 and TRBJ2-2, with 12 bases aligning to TRBD2. Per the germline V gene, CDR1 is MNHEY and CDR2 is SVGEGT. This CDR3 comprises 19 residues. The junction had 14 bases not matched to a gene; V was cut back by 5 bases and J by 4 bases.

This clonotype was seen ten or more times. V usage is TRBV5-1 and J usage is TRBJ2-5, with D possibly being TRBD2 (6 bases). The CDR3 loop spans 16 amino acids. The germline V and J ends were trimmed by 0 bases and 5 bases, with 17 bases remaining between them. Germline CDR1 and CDR2: SGHRS and YFSETQ. The CDR3 spells CASSLANQGGRETQYF. As DNA, the CDR3 is TGCGCCAGCAGCTTGGCCAACCAGGGAGGTCGGGAGACCCAGTACTTC.

Only a few counts were recorded for this clonotype. This CDR3 reads CSARGQGNYEQYF. The CDR3 nucleotides are TGCAGTGCCCGCGGACAGGGGAACTACGAGCAGTACTTC. The chain joins TRBV20-1 to TRBJ2-7; TRBD1 matches 9 bases. The ends lost 6 bases at V and 3 bases at J; junction bases unmatched: 6. Per germline, CDR1 DFQATT and CDR2 SNEGSKA (reference sequence). This CDR3 region has 13 residues.

The V gene is TRBV14, the J gene TRBJ2-5, with 11 bases aligning to TRBD2. CDR3 length: 19 residues. Per the germline V gene, CDR1 is SGHDN and CDR2 is FVKESK. J was trimmed by 1 base and V by 1 base; bases with no gene match: 11. CDR3 region: CASSQVGPLAGDTQETQYF. In DNA form, the CDR3 reads TGTGCCAGCAGCCAAGTTGGCCCACTAGCGGGGGACACCCAAGAGACCCAGTACTTC.